This T cell receptor (beta chain) was sequenced during a study of CD8 T cells in Susac syndrome. Study-level results: Individuals included in the TCR sequencing and HLA analysis were acknowledged by the study to be relatively few in number.

Relapsing-remitting disease, either stable or active, was present in the multiple sclerosis controls, who were treatment-naive patients. The CDR3 is 11 residues long. A quantity of about 0.5 to 1 ug RNA underwent reverse transcription using random hexamers. With immunoSEQ multiplex PCR, TCR beta CDR3 was amplified across 54 Vbeta and 13 Jbeta. TCRdb itself ran the immunoSEQ multiplex PCR reads through MiXCR, one entry per CDR3 protein. The sample has 150,000 to 200,000 distinct CDR3 sequences; approximately 94% are singletons. With regard to this clonotype: Antigen specificity is unknown.

The sequenced sample was CD4+ T cells from PBMCs. The chain links TRBV21-1 to TRBJ1-5. TRBV21-1 constitutes a pseudogene. The receptor was derived from a human donor with multiple sclerosis. The DNA of the CDR3 is TGTGCCAGCAGGAAACAGCAGCCCCAGCATTTT. Protein sequence: CASRKQQPQHF.